These 5 T cell receptor beta chains originate from one sample sequenced in a study of T cell repertoires in cytomegalovirus infection. A single record per CDR3 protein comes from TCRdb applying MiXCR to the reads. The sample has hundreds of thousands of distinct CDR3 sequences; under 35% are singletons. These receptors lack a known antigen. The sample consisted of cultured PBMCs, taken from culture after CMV antigen stimulation. The source of these receptors is a human donor in good health (CMV status not recorded). Some clones in this sample may be carry-over from other donors' samples.

This clonotype was seen a handful of times. The chain links TRBV24-1 to TRBJ2-5; 10 nucleotides align to TRBD1. There are 17 residues in the CDR3. V shed 3 bases, J shed 1 base, and the junction held 7 bases outside the gene matches. The germline CDR1 and CDR2 sequences are KGHDR and SFDVKD. The CDR3 protein is CATSDTPGQGPQETQYF. As DNA, the CDR3 is TGTGCCACCAGTGATACTCCGGGACAGGGGCCCCAAGAGACCCAGTACTTC.

The rearrangement joins TRBV25-1 to TRBJ1-5; D is unresolved. The CDR3 totals 13 residues. Germline values: CDR1 MGHDK, CDR2 SYGVNS. V dropped 10 bases and J dropped 1 base, with 11 bases sitting between them. CDR3 amino acids: CATQDGSNQPQHF. Written as DNA, the CDR3 is TGTGCCACCCAGGACGGGAGCAATCAGCCCCAGCATTTT.

This clonotype has more than one count but fewer than ten. The chain is built from TRBV10-3 and TRBJ2-7; D is undetermined. V dropped 2 bases and J dropped 0 bases, with 8 bases sitting between them. CDR1 is ENHRY and CDR2 is SYGVKD in the germline V gene. There are 14 residues in the CDR3. CDR3 nucleotides: TGTGCCATCAGTGAGACGCTCGACTCCTACGAGCAGTACTTC. Protein: CAISETLDSYEQYF.

This clonotype was counted ten times or more. This sequence joins TRBV7-8 and TRBJ1-4; no clear D. Trimming left V 5 bases short and J 5 bases short, with 15 bases between. The germline CDR1 and CDR2 sequences are SGHVS and FQNEAQ. The CDR3 is 15 residues long. CDR3: CASSPSLSLNEKLFF. The DNA of the CDR3 is TGTGCCAGCAGCCCTAGCCTGTCTTTAAATGAAAAACTGTTTTTT. Filled out from reference TRBV7-8 and TRBJ1-4, the complete variable domain reads GAGVSQSPRYKVAKRGQDVALRCDPISGHVSLFWYQQALGQGPEFLTYFQNEAQLDKSGLPSDRFFAERPEGSVSTLKIQRTQQEDSAVYLCASSPSLSLNEKLFFGSGTQLSVL.

In its sample, this clonotype was seen a few times. The chain is built from TRBV6-1 and TRBJ1-2; no firm D call. Trimming pared 0 bases from V and 7 bases from J, leaving 6 bases between. The CDR3 is 12 residues long. Germline loops: CDR1 MNHNS, CDR2 SASEGT. The CDR3 region is CASSEAVSGYTF. The CDR3 bases are TGTGCCAGCAGTGAAGCAGTGTCTGGCTACACCTTC.